The table lists the clone carrying this T cell receptor (beta chain) with a count of one. Data came from immunoSEQ multiplex PCR; TCRdb stores just in-frame clones and leaves some out. Found here are nearly 45,000 clones, 70% to 90% of them singletons; the top ten hold around 31%. The data derive from a study of blood T cell repertoires in COVID-19. Study summary: T cells, B-cell-depleted T cells, or PBMCs provided the cDNA or gDNA that served as material.

V was shortened by 6 bases and J by 8 bases, with 12 bases between the two germline ends. This CDR3 has 12 amino acids. CDR1 and CDR2 from the germline V gene are SGDLS and YYNGEE. Sequenced: peripheral blood. This TCR derives from a woman of 80 years or more with acute or convalescent COVID-19. J is TRBJ2-1 and V is TRBV9; D possibly corresponds to TRBD2 (7 bases). The CDR3 DNA reads as TGTGCCAGCACCAGAGGGGGGGATGAGCAGTTCTTC. The encoded protein is CASTRGGDEQFF.